Listed below are T cell receptor beta chains from one sample, sequenced in a study of cytomegalovirus exposure and HLA in healthy donors. The method was immunoSEQ multiplex PCR; TCRdb's version includes in-frame clones alone and lacks a portion of them. The sample records under 200,000 clones, 75% being singletons. What was sequenced was PBMCs. These receptors all come from a woman aged 40 to 50 in good health and CMV-seropositive. Both conserved end residues are part of each CDR3. The D gene is left open where the match is weak. Clone size is shown for a subset of rows, as once, few, many or a class of expanded clone.

DNA,CDR3,D,size,V,J
TGTGCCAGCAGCTTAAACATCAATGAGCAGTTCTTC,CASSLNINEQFF,.,.,TRBV7-2,TRBJ2-1
TGTGCCAGCAGTGAAAGATCGGGTACCGATCAGCCCCAGCATTTT,CASSERSGTDQPQHF,.,.,TRBV2,TRBJ1-5
TGTGCCAGCAGCCTAGGGCGGGGGGCGGACTATGGCTACACCTTC,CASSLGRGADYGYTF,.,.,TRBV7-9,TRBJ1-2
TGTGCCAGCAGTTTTCTTCTGCACTACCAATACAATGAGCAGTTCTTC,CASSFLLHYQYNEQFF,.,few,TRBV28,TRBJ2-1
TGTGCCAGCAGTTACCTTGGGTCTAGGGGAGAGACCCAGTACTTC,CASSYLGSRGETQYF,.,.,TRBV6-5,TRBJ2-5
TGTGCCAGCAGTCCACAGGGTTGGAATCAGCCCCAGCATTTT,CASSPQGWNQPQHF,.,.,TRBV27,TRBJ1-5
TGTGCCAGCATGGGACAGGGGCCGAACTATGGCTACACCTTC,CASMGQGPNYGYTF,TRBD1,.,TRBV28,TRBJ1-2
TGTGCCAGCAGCTTAGGGTGGGGGAGGGGCACAGATACGCAGTATTTT,CASSLGWGRGTDTQYF,TRBD2,few,TRBV7-6,TRBJ2-3
TGTGCCAGCAGCCAAGAATCCGGACTAGCGGGAGGGAAGACCCAGTACTTC,CASSQESGLAGGKTQYF,TRBD2,.,TRBV14,TRBJ2-5
TGCAGCGTGGGAGACGGATACAATGAGCAGTTCTTC,CSVGDGYNEQFF,.,.,TRBV29-1,TRBJ2-1
TGTGCCATCAGTGAGGGACAGTCGAACACCGGGGAGCTGTTTTTT,CAISEGQSNTGELFF,.,.,TRBV10-3,TRBJ2-2
TGTGCCAGCAGCTTCGTCGGGAGCTTGCTTCGGGGGGAGCAGTACTTC,CASSFVGSLLRGEQYF,.,.,TRBV7-8,TRBJ2-7
TGTGCCAGCAGCCGACAGGGGAACGATGAAAAACTGTTTTTT,CASSRQGNDEKLFF,TRBD1,.,TRBV2,TRBJ1-4
TGTGCCAGTAGTACCCGGGACTCTGGAAACACCATATATTTT,CASSTRDSGNTIYF,.,few,TRBV19,TRBJ1-3
TGTGCAGGGGCGGGGGCCCCTATAGGGACTGAAGCCTTCTTT,CAGAGAPIGTEAFF,.,.,TRBV2,TRBJ1-1
TGCGCCAGCAGCCAAGCGCTAGCGGGAGTAGGCTCCTACAATGAGCAGTTCTTC,CASSQALAGVGSYNEQFF,TRBD2,.,TRBV4-1,TRBJ2-1
TGTGCCAGTAAAACAGGGGGCATCAGCGGGGAGCTGTTTTTT,CASKTGGISGELFF,TRBD1,.,TRBV19,TRBJ2-2
TGTGCCTGGAGTGTCTCCCCTAGCGGAATCTACGAGCAGTACTTC,CAWSVSPSGIYEQYF,TRBD2,few,TRBV30,TRBJ2-7
TGTGCCAGCACCCCCCCACGAGGGCCGAACACTGAAGCTTTCTTT,CASTPPRGPNTEAFF,.,.,TRBV28,TRBJ1-1
TGTGCCAGCAGCCATAACAGGGTATGGGCCACTGAAGCTTTCTTT,CASSHNRVWATEAFF,.,.,TRBV27,TRBJ1-1
TGTGCCAGCAGCTTGGAACGGGGGAGTTGGTCCTACGAGCAGTACTTC,CASSLERGSWSYEQYF,.,.,TRBV5-6,TRBJ2-7
TGTGCCAGCTCACCCGGACCGATCGGGACAAATGAGCAGTTCTTC,CASSPGPIGTNEQFF,.,.,TRBV18,TRBJ2-1
TGTGCCAGCAGCAAATCCCTAGGCGGTGAGCAGTTCTTC,CASSKSLGGEQFF,.,.,TRBV21-1,TRBJ2-1
TGTGCCAGCTCACCATCGACTCCGGGACTCGTCTACAATGAGCAGTTCTTC,CASSPSTPGLVYNEQFF,.,.,TRBV18,TRBJ2-1
TGTGCCAGCAGCTTAGACTCCAGGGGTTGGAATTCACCCCTCCACTTT,CASSLDSRGWNSPLHF,.,.,TRBV11-2,TRBJ1-6
TGTGCCAGCAGTACCCCGGGACTAGCGGGAGGAAGGAGGAACGAGTACTTC,CASSTPGLAGGRRNEYF,TRBD2,.,TRBV28,TRBJ2-7
TGTGCCAGTAGGGACAGGGGGGGTCGTTCTGGGGCCAACGTCCTGACTTTC,CASRDRGGRSGANVLTF,TRBD1,.,TRBV19,TRBJ2-6
TGTGCCAGCAGATCACCAGGGTACGGAAACACCATATATTTT,CASRSPGYGNTIYF,.,.,TRBV28,TRBJ1-3
TGCGCCAGCAGCCAAGATATGACTAGCGGGAGCACAGATACGCAGTATTTT,CASSQDMTSGSTDTQYF,TRBD2,.,TRBV4-1,TRBJ2-3
TGTGCCAGCTCACCTAACAGGGATGAAAAACTGTTTTTT,CASSPNRDEKLFF,.,.,TRBV18,TRBJ1-4
TGTGCCAGCACCGGACGGACACGTGAAAAACTGTTTTTT,CASTGRTREKLFF,.,.,TRBV28,TRBJ1-4
TGTGCCAGCAGCCTGCGGCCGGTTTACGAGCAGTACTTC,CASSLRPVYEQYF,.,.,TRBV7-8,TRBJ2-7
TGTGCTAGTGGTTTGACAGGGGGCAATCAGCCCCAGCATTTT,CASGLTGGNQPQHF,TRBD1,.,TRBV12-5,TRBJ1-5
TGTGCCAGCAGTCCCAATCGAGACAGCTTCTCCTACGAGCAGTACTTC,CASSPNRDSFSYEQYF,.,.,TRBV28,TRBJ2-7
TGTGCCAGCAGGTCACAGGGGATAGGGGAAAAACTGTTTTTT,CASRSQGIGEKLFF,TRBD1,.,TRBV28,TRBJ1-4
TGTGCCAGCACGGAAGGGGACACTGAAGCTTTCTTT,CASTEGDTEAFF,.,.,TRBV28,TRBJ1-1
TGTGCCAGCAGTTTCCCTAGGGACAGGGCACGGGAGCAGTACTTC,CASSFPRDRAREQYF,TRBD1,.,TRBV28,TRBJ2-7
TGTGCCAGCAGCTTATGGTGGCAGAACACCGGGGAACTGTTTTTT,CASSLWWQNTGELFF,.,.,TRBV7-2,TRBJ2-2
TGTGCCAGCAGTCTTAGCGGGTCCTACAATGAGCAGTTCTTC,CASSLSGSYNEQFF,TRBD2,.,TRBV6-5,TRBJ2-1
TGCGCCAGCAGCTTGGGACCGGGACTACAAGAGACCCAGTACTTC,CASSLGPGLQETQYF,TRBD2,.,TRBV5-1,TRBJ2-5
TGTGCCAGCTCGCCGGTGAACCAGCGGGAGCAGTATTTT,CASSPVNQREQYF,TRBD2,.,TRBV18,TRBJ2-3
TGTGCCAGCAGTGTGAGGGGACTTAACACCGGGGAGCTGTTTTTT,CASSVRGLNTGELFF,.,few,TRBV27,TRBJ2-2
TGTGCCAGCAGCGGGGCTAGGGCTAGGCTAGGGGGGGAGCTGTTTTTT,CASSGARARLGGELFF,.,.,TRBV5-4,TRBJ2-2
TGTGCCAGCAGACATCTCTCCGGGAGCAGCTACGAGCAGTACTTC,CASRHLSGSSYEQYF,.,.,TRBV2,TRBJ2-7
TGCGCCAGCAGCCAAGGAGGACAGGGAGCCTACGAGCAGTACTTC,CASSQGGQGAYEQYF,TRBD1,.,TRBV4-1,TRBJ2-7
TGTGCCGGCGGACAGGGAGTTCAGCCCCAGCATTTT,CAGGQGVQPQHF,TRBD1,.,TRBV28,TRBJ1-5
TGTGCCAGCAGGGAAGAGGGGTGGCGGGAGGTCTCCTACGAGCAGTACTTC,CASREEGWREVSYEQYF,TRBD2,.,TRBV2,TRBJ2-7
TGTGCCAGCAGGTTCTGGGGGGAAGAAAAACTGTTTTTT,CASRFWGEEKLFF,.,few,TRBV27,TRBJ1-4
TGTGCTAGCAGCCCCCGTGGAGCGGCGAACACCGGGGAGCTGTTTTTT,CASSPRGAANTGELFF,.,.,TRBV7-7,TRBJ2-2
TGTGCCAGCAGCCCGGGACTAGCGGGGTCCACAGATACGCAGTATTTT,CASSPGLAGSTDTQYF,TRBD2,.,TRBV7-3,TRBJ2-3
TGTGCCAGCAGCTTAGGGGGGACAGGGTTGGAACTGTTTTTT,CASSLGGTGLELFF,TRBD1,few,TRBV7-2,TRBJ1-4
TGCGCCAGCAGCCAAGATAGCTCGGGAGAAAAACTGTTTTTT,CASSQDSSGEKLFF,.,.,TRBV4-1,TRBJ1-4
TGTGCCAGCAGTGAACTGCTGGGACAGTTCTATGGCTACACCTTC,CASSELLGQFYGYTF,TRBD1,few,TRBV6-1,TRBJ1-2
TGCAGCGTTAGGCTAGCGACAGCCTACGAGCAGTACTTC,CSVRLATAYEQYF,.,once,TRBV29-1,TRBJ2-7
TGTGCCAGCAGCAAAGGCAGACAGGGGCCGATCTACAATGAGCAGTTCTTC,CASSKGRQGPIYNEQFF,.,.,TRBV21-1,TRBJ2-1
TGCAGCGTTGGGACGTTAGGGGGAGAGACCCAGTACTTC,CSVGTLGGETQYF,.,.,TRBV29-1,TRBJ2-5
TGTGCCAGCTCACCAAACATCCCTAGCACAGATACGCAGTATTTT,CASSPNIPSTDTQYF,.,.,TRBV18,TRBJ2-3
TGTGCCAGCAGCCTAGGGGGATGGGAGGGGACCACCGGGGAGCTGTTTTTT,CASSLGGWEGTTGELFF,.,few,TRBV11-1,TRBJ2-2
TGTGCCGTTCAACAGGGCGCCCCGGACACCGGGGAGCTGTTTTTT,CAVQQGAPDTGELFF,.,few,TRBV28,TRBJ2-2